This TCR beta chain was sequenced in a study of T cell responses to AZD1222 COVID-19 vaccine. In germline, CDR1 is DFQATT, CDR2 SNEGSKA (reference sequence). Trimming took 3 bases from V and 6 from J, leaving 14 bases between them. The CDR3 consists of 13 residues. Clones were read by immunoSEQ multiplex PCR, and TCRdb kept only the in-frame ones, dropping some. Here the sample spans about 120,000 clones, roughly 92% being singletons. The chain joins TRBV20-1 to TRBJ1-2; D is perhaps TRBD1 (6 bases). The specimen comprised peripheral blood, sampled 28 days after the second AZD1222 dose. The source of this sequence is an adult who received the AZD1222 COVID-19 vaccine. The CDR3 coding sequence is TGCAGTGCTAGTCCTTACAGGGAGAATGGCTACACCTTC. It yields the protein CSASPYRENGYTF.